This TCR beta chain was documented in a study of Tregs in tolerant kidney transplant recipients. Assay used: immunoSEQ multiplex PCR; TCRdb lists only in-frame clones, some missing. In the table there are some 15,000 clones, around 49% of which are singletons. The CDR3 extends over 16 amino acids. Germline V gives CDR1 LNHNV, CDR2 YYDKDF (reference sequence). Trimming pared 7 bases from V and 4 bases from J, leaving 21 bases between. This clone has only a few counts. What it binds is not known. Study-wide findings and caveats: Biological reproducibility was not directly addressed in this study. The small number of patients limits these findings pending further validation.

Recipient PBMCs carried a CFSE label and met irradiated graft donor PBMCs for over 5 days before FACS sorting. This chain joins TRBV15 and TRBJ2-3; D might be TRBD1 (6 bases). The sequence came from a human patient who received a combined kidney and bone marrow transplant. The starting material was CD4+ T cells from blood cultured with allogeneic cells, obtained before the transplant. CDR3 protein: CATISGTLGGADTQYF. The CDR3 nucleotides are TGTGCCACCATCTCCGGGACACTGGGCGGCGCAGATACGCAGTATTTT.